These 31 T cell receptor beta chains share one sample of origin, sequenced in a study of shared T cell receptors in the human thymus. Only in-frame clones appear in the TCRdb table, and some are missing; sequencing was by immunoSEQ multiplex PCR. Altogether over 350,000 clones are present, 95% being singletons, with the ten largest covering approximately 0.02%. Sequencing was carried out using thymocytes. These receptors all come from a human donor.

DNA for the CDR3: TGCGCCAGCAGTTCGACCGGGACTTTAAACACCGGGGAGCTGTTTTTT. It yields the protein CASSSTGTLNTGELFF. The chain recombines TRBV10-2 with TRBJ2-2; the D gene is possibly TRBD2 (6 bases). Trimming took 5 bases from V and 2 from J, leaving 15 bases between them. Germline V gene data show CDR1 as WSHSY and CDR2 as SAAADI. The CDR3 length is 16 residues.

This clone was observed a single time. J is TRBJ2-2 and V is TRBV28; possible D gene TRBD1, 6 bases. This CDR3 spans 15 amino acids. From germline, CDR1 is MDHEN and CDR2 SYDVKM. Trimming took 3 bases from V and 4 from J, leaving 12 bases between them. DNA of the CDR3: TGTGCCAGCAGTTTGTCCCAGGGGTTCACCGGGGAGCTGTTTTTT. Protein: CASSLSQGFTGELFF.

This sequence joins TRBV19 and TRBJ2-5; no clear D gene. The CDR3 extends over 14 amino acids. Trimming stripped 8 bases from V and 1 base from J, with 14 bases between. Germline values: CDR1 LNHDA, CDR2 SQIVND (reference sequence). CDR3 DNA: TGTGCCAGTTCGAACAGAGGCCGCCAAGAGACCCAGTACTTC. Its translation is CASSNRGRQETQYF.

The CDR3 sequence: CAWEGGNVRASSGANVLTF. The CDR3 bases are TGTGCCTGGGAGGGGGGAAACGTACGGGCTAGCTCTGGGGCCAACGTCCTGACTTTC. The chain recombines TRBV30 with TRBJ2-6; D possibly matches TRBD1 or TRBD2 (6 bases each). Germline CDR1 and CDR2: GTSNPN and SVGIG (reference sequence). The V and J ends lost 5 bases and 0 bases respectively, with 23 bases between them. CDR3 size: 19 residues.

The chain combines TRBV2 with TRBJ2-7, with TRBD1 matching 8 bases. V lost 2 bases, J lost 5 bases, and 11 bases stayed unmatched. This CDR3 is 16 amino acids long. CDR1 is SNHLY, CDR2 FYNNEI, per germline. The CDR3 loop reads CASSETSPGGPHEQYF. CDR3 nucleotide sequence: TGTGCCAGCAGTGAAACTAGCCCAGGGGGCCCCCACGAGCAGTACTTC.

The chain links TRBV7-2 to TRBJ1-3; maybe TRBD1 (5 bases). This CDR3 region has 15 residues. The germline V and J ends were trimmed by 3 bases and 6 bases, with 15 bases remaining between them. Germline-derived CDR1 and CDR2 are SGHTA and FQGNSA. The CDR3 loop is CASSFSRVKKNTIYF. The CDR3 DNA reads TGTGCCAGCAGCTTCTCCAGGGTGAAGAAAAACACCATATATTTT.

This chain connects TRBV5-4 to TRBJ1-4, with a possible D match to TRBD1 (5 bases). V lost 3 bases to trimming and J lost 10 bases, with 10 bases between them. CDR1 SGHNT and CDR2 YYREEE come from the germline V gene (reference sequence). This CDR3 contains 12 residues. The CDR3 loop reads CASSSGVGKLFF. The CDR3 bases are TGTGCCAGCAGCTCGGGGGTGGGAAAACTGTTTTTT.

The count of this clone is one. The V call is TRBV19, the J call TRBJ2-7; 9 bases line up with TRBD2. The V gene end was trimmed by 5 bases and the J gene end by 2 bases; junction bases not matched to a gene: 19. Germline V gives CDR1 LNHDA, CDR2 SQIVND (reference sequence). The CDR3 is made up of 19 amino acids. The CDR3 DNA sequence: TGTGCCAGTAGTCACCGACAGGTTCAGACTAGCGGAAGAACCTACGAGCAGTACTTC. It translates to CASSHRQVQTSGRTYEQYF.

The chain has TRBV2 and TRBJ2-5; D may be TRBD2 (6 bases). The CDR3 sequence is 15 residues long. V was clipped by 4 bases and J by 2 bases, with 14 bases between them. CDR1 SNHLY and CDR2 FYNNEI come from the germline V gene. The CDR3 coding sequence is TGTGCCAGCAGTGTTGGGCGGGGCCGACAAGAGACCCAGTACTTC. Translated: CASSVGRGRQETQYF.

The chain has TRBV2 and TRBJ2-3; D is ambiguous. The CDR3 is 12 residues long. Germline V gene lookup returns CDR1 SNHLY and CDR2 FYNNEI. CDR3 bases: TGTGCTGGGGTAGAACGCACAGATACGCAGTATTTT. Encoded protein: CAGVERTDTQYF.

This rearrangement joins TRBV5-1 to TRBJ2-7; 7 nucleotides match TRBD1. Losses at the gene ends were 6 bases for V and 4 bases for J; bases not matched to a gene: 10. The length of the CDR3 is 14 residues. Germline CDR1 SGHRS, CDR2 YFSETQ. CDR3 DNA: TGCGCCAGCACCTTTACTACAGGGGAGTACGAGCAGTACTTC. This sequence encodes CASTFTTGEYEQYF.

This chain connects TRBV7-8 to TRBJ2-3; tentatively, D is TRBD2 (6 bases). The CDR3 extends over 17 amino acids. V lost 6 bases and J lost 2, with 21 bases in between. The germline V gene has CDR1 SGHVS and CDR2 FQNEAQ. CDR3 nucleotides: TGTGCCAGCAGGGGAGGACTCCAGGCCCATTCCACAGATACGCAGTATTTT. It is translated as CASRGGLQAHSTDTQYF.

The chain employs TRBV5-1 and TRBJ2-1; no clear D. The CDR3 covers 13 residues. Germline assignment: CDR1 SGHRS and CDR2 YFSETQ. The ends were cut back, 4 bases at V and 4 bases at J, with 9 bases in the middle. The CDR3, as DNA: TGCGCCAGCAGCATGGGCGATTACAATGAGCAGTTCTTC. Amino acids: CASSMGDYNEQFF. The variable domain in full, with the rest retrieved from reference TRBV5-1 and TRBJ2-1, is KAGVTQTPRYLIKTRGQQVTLSCSPISGHRSVSWYQQTPGQGLQFLFEYFSETQRNKGNFPGRFSGRQFSNSRSEMNVSTLELGDSALYLCASSMGDYNEQFFGPGTRLTVL.

The chain combines TRBV10-2 with TRBJ2-3; maybe TRBD1 (5 bases). Trimming took 6 bases from V and 5 from J, leaving 21 bases between them. The CDR3 totals 16 residues. Germline V gives CDR1 WSHSY, CDR2 SAAADI. CDR3 nucleotides: TGCGCCAGCAGCGCAGGGCGACTTCATGGGGTAGATACGCAGTATTTT. This encodes CASSAGRLHGVDTQYF.

This chain uses TRBV5-1 with TRBJ1-4, with 7 bases identical to TRBD1. The CDR3 extends over 15 amino acids. The germline CDR1 and CDR2 sequences are SGHRS and YFSETQ. Losses at the gene ends were 4 bases for V and 3 bases for J; bases not matched to a gene: 6. In nucleotides, the CDR3 is TGCGCCAGCAGCCCCGACAGGGCAGCTAATGAAAAACTGTTTTTT. This encodes CASSPDRAANEKLFF.

The chain recombines TRBV19 with TRBJ2-5, with TRBD2 matching over 8 bases. Unmatched junction bases numbered 18, after V lost 5 bases and J lost 1 base. Germline CDR1 LNHDA, CDR2 SQIVND (reference sequence). The CDR3 is made up of 19 amino acids. The CDR3 DNA reads TGTGCCAGTAGTCCCAGAGCTCTCCGGAGCGGGGGCGGCCAAGAGACCCAGTACTTC. Translation gives CASSPRALRSGGGQETQYF. Full variable domain (outside the CDR3, taken from reference TRBV19 and TRBJ2-5): DGGITQSPKYLFRKEGQNVTLSCEQNLNHDAMYWYRQDPGQGLRLIYYSQIVNDFQKGDIAEGYSVSREKKESFPLTVTSAQKNPTAFYLCASSPRALRSGGGQETQYFGPGTRLLVL.

With respect to this clone: The sample holds other DNA sequences that translate to the same CDR3. The chain recombines TRBV2 with TRBJ2-5; 7 nucleotides match TRBD2. V was pared by 3 bases and J by 3 bases, with 4 bases of the junction left unmatched. Germline CDR1 SNHLY, CDR2 FYNNEI. The CDR3 has 14 residues. CDR3 coding DNA: TGTGCCAGCAGTGAGAGGCTAGCGGAAGAGACCCAGTACTTC. This encodes CASSERLAEETQYF.

The chain has TRBV5-1 and TRBJ2-7; D is perhaps TRBD2 (5 bases). There are 19 residues in the CDR3. V lost 4 bases and J 3 bases, leaving 29 bases between the germline ends. Germline values: CDR1 SGHRS, CDR2 YFSETQ. The CDR3 reads CASSARTQKRHGWDYEQYF. The CDR3 DNA reads TGCGCCAGCAGCGCCCGGACTCAAAAGCGGCACGGGTGGGACTACGAGCAGTACTTC.

The chain recombines TRBV28 with TRBJ1-2, with D maybe TRBD1 (5 bases). The ends were cut back, 2 bases at V and 4 bases at J, with 11 bases in the middle. The CDR3 runs 14 residues. Germline V CDR1 and CDR2: MDHEN, SYDVKM. The CDR3 DNA follows: TGTGCCAGCAGTTTAGTGGGGCGCAGCTATGGCTACACCTTC. This gives the protein CASSLVGRSYGYTF.

This clone occurred once. The rearrangement uses TRBV10-2 and TRBJ2-2, with 12 nucleotides matching TRBD2. CDR1 and CDR2 from the germline V gene are WSHSY and SAAADI. This CDR3 region has 17 residues. Trimming at V came to 7 bases and at J to 8 bases, leaving 14 bases not matched to a gene. CDR3 bases: TGCGCCAGCATCTTACCCCTAGCGGGAGGGCCGTGGGGGGAGCTGTTTTTT. It translates to CASILPLAGGPWGELFF.

The gene calls are TRBV27 and TRBJ2-1, with 10 bases aligning to TRBD2. J was trimmed by 4 bases and V by 6 bases; bases with no gene match: 24. Germline CDR1 MNHEY, CDR2 SMNVEV (reference sequence). There are 21 residues in the CDR3. CDR3 nucleotides: TGTGCCAGCAGCCGGAACCCGCCGAGACTCGGACTAGCGGCATCATACAATGAGCAGTTCTTC. This translates into CASSRNPPRLGLAASYNEQFF.

This chain links TRBV27 with TRBJ2-2, with 16 bases matching TRBD2. Germline V gene sequence: CDR1 MNHEY, CDR2 SMNVEV (reference sequence). The V and J ends lost 7 bases and 4 bases, in that order; junction bases with no gene match: 18. This CDR3 is 21 amino acids long. The CDR3 nucleotides read TGTGCCAGCAAGCGGGTTGGGACTAGCGGGAGGGACCGGGGGAGCACCGGGGAGCTGTTTTTT. Translation: CASKRVGTSGRDRGSTGELFF.

This chain links TRBV6-4 with TRBJ2-2; either TRBD1 or TRBD2 may fit D (6 bases each). Germline CDR1 is MRHNA and CDR2 is SNTAGT. Trimming took off 6 bases at V and 6 bases at J, with 23 bases between the two ends. The CDR3 length is 17 residues. The CDR3 protein is CASRREDSPLPAGELFF. The CDR3 nucleotides are TGTGCCAGCAGAAGGGAGGACAGCCCCCTACCCGCCGGGGAGCTGTTTTTT.

The chain recombines TRBV5-1 with TRBJ1-1; TRBD1 matches 7 bases. Germline V gives CDR1 SGHRS, CDR2 YFSETQ. The CDR3 loop spans 17 amino acids. V trimming: 1 base; J trimming: 1 base; junction bases outside the gene matches: 10. CDR3 coding DNA: TGCGCCAGCAGCTTGACTGAGGGGGCCCTGGCGAACACTGAAGCTTTCTTT. Translated, it gives CASSLTEGALANTEAFF.

This clone was observed a few times. The V gene is TRBV7-3, the J gene TRBJ2-2; TRBD2 might be the D (7 bases). Germline CDR1 is SGHTA and CDR2 is FQGTGA. There are 18 residues in the CDR3. V gave up 3 bases and J gave up 1 base, with 18 bases separating them. This CDR3 is CASSFSPGVAGNTGELFF. For the CDR3, the DNA is TGTGCCAGCAGCTTTTCCCCAGGGGTAGCGGGGAACACCGGGGAGCTGTTTTTT.

The CDR3, as DNA: TGTGCCACCTTTGAACTAGCGGGAGTGAGACAAGAGACCCAGTACTTC. Encoded protein: CATFELAGVRQETQYF. V usage is TRBV10-3 and J usage is TRBJ2-5; 11 nucleotides line up with TRBD2. Germline V lookup: CDR1 ENHRY, CDR2 SYGVKD. V gave up 10 bases and J gave up 2 bases; unmatched junction bases: 12. This CDR3 has 16 residues.

This clone was detected only once. The CDR3, as DNA: TGTGCCAGCAGCCCCGTTGGACAGGGAGTGTACAATGAGCAGTTCTTC. Protein sequence: CASSPVGQGVYNEQFF. V usage is TRBV14 and J usage is TRBJ2-1, with 8 positions matching TRBD1. V shed 4 bases, J shed 4 bases, and the junction held 9 bases outside the gene matches. Germline V gene lookup returns CDR1 SGHDN and CDR2 FVKESK. The length of the CDR3 is 16 residues.

This clone showed up just a few times. The same CDR3 arises from other DNA sequences in this sample as well. The gene calls are TRBV27 and TRBJ2-5, with unresolved D. Trimming left V 2 bases short and J 4 bases short, with 2 bases between. Germline CDR1 reads MNHEY; CDR2 reads SMNVEV (reference sequence). This CDR3 is 11 amino acids long. In nucleotides, the CDR3 is TGTGCCAGCAGTTTAGGAGAGACCCAGTACTTC. It yields the protein CASSLGETQYF.

The count of this clone is one. The rearrangement joins TRBV5-8 to TRBJ1-2; possibly TRBD1 for D (5 bases). Trimming shortened V by 5 bases and J by 4 bases, and 15 bases separated the two germline ends. The CDR3 spans 14 residues. The germline V gene encodes CDR1 SGHTS and CDR2 YDEGEE. CDR3 loop: CASSSTVRSYGYTF. Here the CDR3 DNA reads TGTGCCAGCAGTTCGACAGTGAGGAGCTATGGCTACACCTTC.

The chain combines TRBV7-2 with TRBJ1-2; D perhaps matches TRBD1 (5 bases). This CDR3 is 13 amino acids long. The V and J ends lost 11 bases and 0 bases respectively, with 13 bases between them. The germline CDR1 and CDR2 sequences are SGHTA and FQGNSA. CDR3 sequence: CAPGGRSNYGYTF. The CDR3 nucleotides are TGTGCCCCCGGGGGGAGATCTAACTATGGCTACACCTTC.

The chain employs TRBV5-4 and TRBJ2-7; no definite D call. The length of the CDR3 is 15 residues. Germline V CDR1 and CDR2: SGHNT, YYREEE (reference sequence). V lost 3 bases and J lost 5, with 18 bases in between. The CDR3 DNA reads as TGTGCCAGCAGCTCCCAACGCCCCCTCATCAACGAGCAGTACTTC. As protein: CASSSQRPLINEQYF.